These 30 T cell receptor beta chains share one sample of origin, sequenced in a study of blood T cells in healthy people across ages. Together with a sample-barcoded 5' primer, a J-beta primer mix was included in a second PCR lasting roughly 7 to 11 cycles. TCRdb itself ran the 5' RACE reads through MiXCR, one entry per CDR3 protein. The table lists some 550,000 distinct CDR3 sequences, around half of them singletons. The sample taken for sequencing was blood. The receptors shown here come from a man older than 75 in good health.

This chain connects TRBV7-2 to TRBJ2-5; D is perhaps TRBD1 (5 bases). Germline CDR1 SGHTA, CDR2 FQGNSA. V dropped 5 bases and J dropped 1 base, with 11 bases sitting between them. The CDR3 loop spans 14 amino acids. The CDR3 sequence: CASSKTGLQETQYF. CDR3 nucleotides: TGTGCCAGCAGCAAAACAGGCCTCCAAGAGACCCAGTACTTC.

This chain joins TRBV7-2 and TRBJ2-3; the match to TRBD2 covers 9 bases. Trimming took 2 bases from V and 6 from J; bases not matched to a gene: 9. This CDR3 has 16 residues. Germline loops: CDR1 SGHTA, CDR2 FQGNSA. This chain's CDR3 is CASSLKGGRAEDTQYF. The CDR3 coding sequence is TGTGCCAGCAGCTTAAAGGGCGGGAGGGCCGAGGATACGCAGTATTTT.

About this clonotype itself: A clone one base away is much larger, so this may be a read error. The chain joins TRBV6-6 to TRBJ2-3; D perhaps matches TRBD2 (6 bases). The CDR3 is 15 amino acids. The germline V gene encodes CDR1 MNHNY and CDR2 SVGAGI (reference sequence). The DNA of the CDR3 is TGTGCCAGCAGTTCCCCTAGCGATTACACAGGTACGCAGTATTTT. Its protein is CASSSPSDYTGTQYF.

The chain uses TRBV11-1 and TRBJ2-1; D gene uncertain. This CDR3 comprises 18 residues. V was trimmed by 2 bases and J by 3 bases, leaving 20 bases between them. From germline, CDR1 is SGHAT and CDR2 FQDESV (reference sequence). CDR3 DNA sequence: TGTGCCAGCAGCTTAATCACTTGGCGGAAAGATCGCTACAATGAGCAGTTCTTC. As protein: CASSLITWRKDRYNEQFF.

This clonotype showed up many times. The genes are TRBV18 and TRBJ2-3; no firm D call. Looked up from germline, CDR1 is KGHSH and CDR2 is LQKENI. Trimming left V 1 base short and J 6 bases short, with 17 bases between. There are 16 residues in the CDR3. The CDR3 nucleotides read TGTGCCAGCTCACCACGGACCTCCGCCAATGGGGATACGCAGTATTTT. The encoded protein is CASSPRTSANGDTQYF.

This clonotype was seen only a few times. The chain uses TRBV7-9 and TRBJ2-2; 7 bases line up with TRBD2. The CDR3 has 16 residues. V dropped 0 bases and J dropped 4; count of bases not matched to a gene: 5. Germline V gene lookup returns CDR1 SEHNR and CDR2 FQNEAQ (reference sequence). This CDR3 is CASSLASGGATGELFF. In DNA form, the CDR3 reads TGTGCCAGCAGCTTAGCGTCGGGAGGCGCCACCGGGGAGCTGTTTTTT.

V is TRBV27 and J is TRBJ2-7, with TRBD1 matching over 11 bases. The J call may be in error: the DNA end matches TRBJ2-5 better. The germline gives CDR1 MNHEY, CDR2 SMNVEV (reference sequence). This CDR3 is built from 14 residues. The CDR3 sequence: CASSRPGTGGTQYF. In nucleotides, the CDR3 is TGTGCCAGCAGCCGTCCCGGGACAGGGGGGACCCAGTACTTC.

The sample holds one count of this clonotype. The rearrangement joins TRBV7-2 to TRBJ2-1; TRBD2 aligns across 7 bases. The V gene's germline CDR1 is SGHTA and CDR2 FQGNSA. CDR3 length: 14 amino acids. V shed 3 bases, J shed 8 bases, and the junction held 7 bases outside the gene matches. The CDR3 protein is CASSLRGREDEQFF. The CDR3, as DNA: TGTGCCAGCAGCTTGCGAGGGAGGGAAGATGAGCAGTTCTTC.

This clonotype appeared once. Its ends do not fully match the called genes, so a read error is possible. V gene TRBV7-9 combines with J gene TRBJ2-1; 12 nucleotides line up with TRBD2. Germline CDR1 is SEHNR and CDR2 is FQNEAQ (reference sequence). The CDR3 runs 16 residues. The CDR3 DNA reads as TGTGCCAACAGCAACCGACTAGCGGGAGTGGTTAATGAGCAGTTCTTC. Amino acid sequence: CANSNRLAGVVNEQFF. Full variable domain (rest looked up from reference TRBV7-9 and TRBJ2-1): DTGVSQNPRHKITKRGQNVTFRCDPISEHNRLYWYRQTLGQGPEFLTYFQNEAQLEKSRLLSDRFSAERPKGSFSTLEIQRTEQGDSAMYLCANSNRLAGVVNEQFFGPGTRLTVL.

This clonotype showed up just a few times. V gene TRBV6-6 combines with J gene TRBJ1-1; TRBD1 is a possible D gene (5 bases). Per the germline V gene, CDR1 is MNHNY and CDR2 is SVGAGI (reference sequence). Trimming removed 2 bases at V and 4 bases at J, with 8 bases between. The CDR3 covers 13 residues. The chain's CDR3 is CASSYVGGTEAFF. CDR3 DNA: TGTGCCAGCAGTTACGTTGGGGGCACTGAAGCTTTCTTT.

This chain links TRBV20-1 with TRBJ1-2; the match to TRBD1 covers 9 bases. The germline CDR1 and CDR2 sequences are DFQATT and SNEGSKA (reference sequence). The CDR3 has 15 residues. Trimming at V came to 6 bases and at J to 6 bases, leaving 14 bases not matched to a gene. CDR3 in amino acids: CSARESTDRGDGYTF. DNA of the CDR3: TGCAGTGCCCGGGAGTCGACGGACAGGGGTGATGGCTACACCTTC.

The sample holds a few counts of this clonotype. V and J are TRBV5-6 and TRBJ2-1, with 8 bases fitting TRBD1. The V gene end was trimmed by 4 bases and the J gene end by 4 bases; junction bases not matched to a gene: 4. CDR1 is SGHDT, CDR2 YYEEEE, per germline. The CDR3 is 14 amino acids. The DNA for the CDR3 is TGTGCCAGCAGCAACCGGGACAGGTACAATGAGCAGTTCTTC. This translates into CASSNRDRYNEQFF. The full variable domain, its missing parts supplied by reference TRBV5-6 and TRBJ2-1, is DAGVTQSPTHLIKTRGQQVTLRCSPKSGHDTVSWYQQALGQGPQFIFQYYEEEERQRGNFPDRFSGHQFPNYSSELNVNALLLGDSALYLCASSNRDRYNEQFFGPGTRLTVL.

The rearrangement uses TRBV15 and TRBJ2-7; D is undetermined. The J call is doubtful: the DNA matches TRBJ2-4 better. Germline V gives CDR1 LNHNV, CDR2 YYDKDF (reference sequence). This CDR3 has 17 amino acids. The CDR3 spells CATSRDMSGVAKNIQYF. The CDR3 nucleotides are TGTGCCACCAGCAGAGATATGTCCGGAGTAGCCAAAAACATTCAGTACTTC.

The chain has TRBV20-1 and TRBJ2-7; D tentatively fits TRBD1 or TRBD2 (6 bases each). Trimming shortened V by 3 bases and J by 0 bases, and 21 bases separated the two germline ends. There are 17 residues in the CDR3. Germline CDR1 is DFQATT and CDR2 is SNEGSKA (reference sequence). The CDR3 loop is CSASVPGGFKSSYEQYF. For the CDR3, the DNA is TGCAGTGCTAGTGTTCCCGGGGGCTTCAAGAGCTCCTACGAGCAGTACTTC.

The chain employs TRBV5-8 and TRBJ2-7; D gene unclear. Germline V CDR1 and CDR2: SGHTS, YDEGEE. The CDR3 consists of 13 residues. V was shortened by 5 bases and J by 3 bases, with 12 bases between the two germline ends. The CDR3 protein is CASRGSGRYEQYF. In DNA form, the CDR3 reads TGTGCCAGCAGGGGATCGGGTCGCTACGAGCAGTACTTC.

Only a few counts were recorded for this clonotype. The V gene is TRBV12-5, the J gene TRBJ2-3; TRBD2 might be the D (5 bases). The CDR3 consists of 15 residues. V was pared by 2 bases and J by 0 bases, with 9 bases between. CDR1 and CDR2 from the germline V gene are LGHNT and FRNRAP. The CDR3 DNA reads TGTGCTAGTGGTTTGAGCGGACCTAGCACAGATACGCAGTATTTT. The encoded protein is CASGLSGPSTDTQYF. Variable domain in full (rest from reference TRBV12-5 and TRBJ2-3): DARVTQTPRHKVTEMGQEVTMRCQPILGHNTVFWYRQTMMQGLELLAYFRNRAPLDDSGMPKDRFSAEMPDATLATLKIQPSEPRDSAVYFCASGLSGPSTDTQYFGPGTRLTVL.

This chain uses TRBV6-5 with TRBJ1-5; D remains unclear. The V end was cut by 6 bases, the J end by 2 bases, with 5 bases between. The CDR3 length is 12 residues. CDR1 and CDR2 (germline): MNHEY, SVGAGI. CDR3 loop: CASRGCNQPQHF. As DNA, the CDR3 is TGTGCCAGCAGGGGTTGCAATCAGCCCCAGCATTTT.

The chain couples TRBV20-1 to TRBJ1-5, with 7 bases lining up with TRBD1. The length of the CDR3 is 14 residues. The germline CDR1 and CDR2 sequences are DFQATT and SNEGSKA (reference sequence). The ends lost 4 bases at V and 5 bases at J; junction bases unmatched: 8. The CDR3 bases are TGCAGTGCTATTTTAGGGGGCCGTCATCAGCCCCAGCATTTT. Its translation: CSAILGGRHQPQHF.

This sequence joins TRBV6-1 and TRBJ1-5; 8 bases map to TRBD1. The CDR3 has 19 amino acids. Losses at the gene ends were 5 bases for V and 0 bases for J; bases not matched to a gene: 15. Germline CDR1 is MNHNS and CDR2 is SASEGT. CDR3 DNA sequence: TGTGCCAGCAGTCCTGCTTGGACAGGGCCCGCCTATAGCAATCAGCCCCAGCATTTT. This translates into CASSPAWTGPAYSNQPQHF.

This chain joins TRBV15 and TRBJ1-5, with 10 bases that match TRBD1. From germline, CDR1 is LNHNV and CDR2 YYDKDF (reference sequence). V shed 2 bases and J 7 bases; nucleotides not matched to a gene: 8. The CDR3 totals 16 residues. The CDR3 coding sequence is TGTGCCACCAGCAGACGTCCCTGGACAGGGGGGCAGCCCCAGCATTTT. Its protein is CATSRRPWTGGQPQHF. Using reference TRBV15 and TRBJ1-5 for the parts outside the CDR3, the full variable domain is DAMVIQNPRYQVTQFGKPVTLSCSQTLNHNVMYWYQQKSSQAPKLLFHYYDKDFNNEADTPDNFQSRRPNTSFCFLDIRSPGLGDTAMYLCATSRRPWTGGQPQHFGDGTRLSIL.

This clonotype was recorded at least ten times. The chain combines TRBV7-9 with TRBJ2-7, with a weak D call TRBD1 (5 bases). Looked up from germline, CDR1 is SEHNR and CDR2 is FQNEAQ (reference sequence). CDR3 length: 12 residues. V dropped 6 bases and J dropped 6 bases, with 12 bases sitting between them. The CDR3 protein is CASSRQLGEQYF. CDR3 sequence (DNA): TGTGCCAGCAGTAGACAGCTGGGCGAGCAGTACTTC.

This clonotype was counted only a few times. CDR3 DNA: TGCAGCGTTGAAACGGCGGGAGGGACAGATACGCAGTATTTT. Translating it yields CSVETAGGTDTQYF. The chain combines TRBV29-1 with TRBJ2-3, with TRBD2 matching 9 bases. This CDR3 region has 14 residues. The ends lost 2 bases at V and 3 bases at J; junction bases unmatched: 3. Germline V CDR1 and CDR2: SQVTM, ANQGSEA.

The chain couples TRBV15 to TRBJ2-5; a possible D gene is TRBD2 (6 bases). V was trimmed by 0 bases and J by 5 bases, leaving 13 bases between them. This CDR3 has 15 amino acids. Germline V gives CDR1 LNHNV, CDR2 YYDKDF (reference sequence). In nucleotides, the CDR3 is TGTGCCACCAGCAGAGATCCGTCTAGCGAGGAGACCCAGTACTTC. Residues: CATSRDPSSEETQYF.

This clonotype was counted a few times. The chain couples TRBV12-3 or TRBV12-4 to TRBJ2-4, with D uncertain. The J call is doubtful: the DNA matches TRBJ2-1 better. This CDR3 has 14 amino acids. The CDR3 nucleotides read TGTGCCAGCAGTTTGGGTCCCCACTCCTACGAGCAGTTCTTC. Its translation: CASSLGPHSYEQFF.

V usage is TRBV24-1 and J usage is TRBJ2-1; D unresolved. CDR3 size: 12 residues. The V end was cut by 4 bases, the J end by 10 bases, with 10 bases between. The germline V gene has CDR1 KGHDR and CDR2 SFDVKD. CDR3: CATSDPSLEQFF. CDR3 nucleotides: TGTGCCACCAGTGACCCCAGCTTAGAGCAGTTCTTC.

The CDR3 DNA follows: TGTGCCATCAGTGCCCTGTTTGGGCAGTACAATGAGCAGTTCTTC. Its protein product is CAISALFGQYNEQFF. The chain has TRBV10-3 and TRBJ2-1; D is unclear. V lost 4 bases, J lost 4 bases, and 14 bases lay in between. The CDR3 sequence is 15 residues long. Germline V gene lookup returns CDR1 ENHRY and CDR2 SYGVKD.

This clonotype has a single count. Possible read error: a much larger clone is one base away. The chain is built from TRBV20-1 and TRBJ2-1; 7 bases are shared with TRBD2. Germline lookup yields CDR1 DFQATT and CDR2 SNEGSKA (reference sequence). V lost 6 bases to trimming and J lost 9 bases; unmatched junction nucleotides: 14. This CDR3 contains 14 residues. For the CDR3, the DNA is TGCAGTGCGAGAAGCCGAGCGGGAATGATTGAGCAGTTCTTC. It codes for CSARSRAGMIEQFF.

Details on this clonotype: A read error may be the cause here, since a much bigger clone is one base away. CDR3 sequence reads: CASPRGTDTQYF. The CDR3 nucleotides are TGTGCCAGCCCCAGGGGCACAGATACGCAGTATTTT. The rearrangement joins TRBV12-3 or TRBV12-4 to TRBJ2-3; D perhaps matches TRBD1 (5 bases). V was shortened by 8 bases and J by 1 base, with 7 bases between the two germline ends. The CDR3 covers 12 residues.

DNA for the CDR3: TGCGCCAGCAGCTTGGTAACAGGTCAAAGTTATGGCTACACCTTC. This sequence encodes CASSLVTGQSYGYTF. This chain joins TRBV5-1 and TRBJ1-2; the D gene is possibly TRBD1 (5 bases). CDR3 size: 15 residues. The V end lost 0 bases, the J end lost 5 bases, and 14 bases lay between the germline ends. Germline V lookup: CDR1 SGHRS, CDR2 YFSETQ.

The genes are TRBV24-1 and TRBJ1-5; no clear D gene. Between the trimmed V and J ends, which lost 1 base and 5 bases, there was a span of 14 bases. Per the germline V gene, CDR1 is KGHDR and CDR2 is SFDVKD. This CDR3 contains 16 residues. Here the CDR3 reads CATSDFDTDLDQPQHF. CDR3 coding DNA: TGTGCCACCAGTGATTTCGACACGGACCTTGATCAGCCCCAGCATTTT.